This T cell receptor (beta chain) was identified during a study of shared clonotypes between healthy human individuals. Study-wide context: Donors, aged 18 to 49, were two women and a few men.

Study observations and caveats: What naive subsets generally showed was a larger estimated richness than memory subsets showed. Deeper or shallower sequencing was expected to change how clonotypes are shared among donors.

A word on this clone: Its antigen is not identified.

V was pared by 5 bases and J by 2 bases, with 15 bases between. This CDR3 has 15 residues. The germline V gene has CDR1 MNHNY and CDR2 SVGAGI (reference sequence). Selected positively for CCR7 and CD45RO-negative, naive CD8 cells excluded terminally differentiated effector memory CD45RA+ cells. It was across several immunoSEQ plates that each subset's genomic DNA was evenly split. Assay used: immunoSEQ multiplex PCR; TCRdb lists only in-frame clones, some missing. The sample has some 2 million clones; about 94% are singletons. Sample: naive CD8+ T cells sorted from blood. The rearrangement links TRBV6-6 to TRBJ1-2; a possible D gene is TRBD1 (5 bases). This TCR came from a man aged 18 to 30 in good health. CDR3 residues: CASSRSTDLNYGYTF. DNA of the CDR3: TGTGCCAGCAGTCGTTCGACAGATTTAAACTATGGCTACACCTTC.